This passage covers 9 T cell receptor beta chains from one sample sequenced in a study of Graves' ophthalmopathy and Graves' hyperthyroidism. TCR beta CDR3 amplification used RNA transcripts. Second-round multiplex PCR came after a first-round RT-PCR that employed HTBI primers. From the multiplex PCR reads, TCRdb called clonotypes with MiXCR, one entry per CDR3 protein. The sample holds around 470,000 distinct CDR3 sequences; around 15% are singletons and the top ten take approximately 9.8%. Sequencing used blood. The source of these receptors is a woman aged 30 to 39 with Graves' ophthalmopathy.

This clonotype was seen ten or more times. The genes are TRBV28 and TRBJ2-2, with TRBD2 matching 9 bases. Germline assignment: CDR1 MDHEN and CDR2 SYDVKM. Unmatched junction bases numbered 6, after V lost 7 bases and J lost 3 bases. This CDR3 comprises 15 residues. The CDR3 loop reads CASTLAGAYTGELFF. For the CDR3, the DNA is TGTGCCAGCACCTTAGCGGGAGCATACACCGGGGAGCTGTTTTTT.

This clonotype was detected many times. This chain links TRBV28 with TRBJ2-5, with 7 bases that match TRBD2. Germline loops: CDR1 MDHEN, CDR2 SYDVKM. This CDR3 has 13 amino acids. V lost 7 bases and J lost 5; bases outside the gene matches: 7. This chain's CDR3 is CASKRGGSETQYF. The CDR3 nucleotides read TGTGCCAGCAAAAGGGGCGGGAGTGAGACCCAGTACTTC.

The gene calls are TRBV6-1 and TRBJ1-1; perhaps TRBD1 as D (5 bases). The ends were cut back, 4 bases at V and 1 base at J, with 13 bases in the middle. This CDR3 comprises 15 residues. Germline V lookup: CDR1 MNHNS, CDR2 SASEGT. The CDR3 DNA sequence: TGTGCCAGCAGTGTGCCGGGGCGGCAGAACACTGAAGCTTTCTTT. As protein: CASSVPGRQNTEAFF.

This clonotype was found many times. This chain joins TRBV5-1 and TRBJ1-1; D is perhaps TRBD1 (6 bases). Deletions cut 3 bases from V and 8 bases from J, with 11 bases between. This CDR3 has 12 residues. Germline V gives CDR1 SGHRS, CDR2 YFSETQ. The CDR3 nucleotides read TGCGCCAGCAGCTACGACAGGTCGGAAGCTTTCTTT. This codes for CASSYDRSEAFF.

This clonotype was detected many times. The V gene is TRBV28, the J gene TRBJ2-7, with TRBD1 identical over 7 bases. CDR3 length: 16 residues. Losses at the gene ends were 2 bases for V and 0 bases for J; bases not matched to a gene: 7. Germline V lookup: CDR1 MDHEN, CDR2 SYDVKM. This chain's CDR3 is CASSLQGQLNSYEQYF. Written as DNA, the CDR3 is TGTGCCAGCAGTTTACAGGGACAGCTAAACTCCTACGAGCAGTACTTC.

The gene calls are TRBV12-3 or TRBV12-4 and TRBJ2-7; weak D call: TRBD1 (7 bases). The CDR3 has 16 residues. V shed 6 bases and J shed 4 bases, with 22 bases lying between them. The CDR3: CASRYGQAGGKYEQYF. CDR3 sequence (DNA): TGTGCCAGCAGATATGGACAGGCCGGCGGGAAATACGAGCAGTACTTC.

This clonotype was picked up many times. The chain combines TRBV6-1 with TRBJ1-6; D remains ambiguous. The CDR3 consists of 15 residues. With 3 bases removed from V and 6 bases from J, the gap between germline ends came to 12 bases. Germline CDR1 reads MNHNS; CDR2 reads SASEGT. The CDR3 sequence is CASSEARRGNSPLHF. CDR3 nucleotide sequence: TGTGCCAGCAGTGAGGCCCGTCGTGGTAATTCACCCCTCCACTTT.

This clonotype came up many times. The rearrangement links TRBV6-1 to TRBJ1-5; TRBD1 is a possible D gene (5 bases). This CDR3 region has 15 residues. Per the germline V gene, CDR1 is MNHNS and CDR2 is SASEGT. Deletions cut 6 bases from V and 4 bases from J, with 16 bases between. As DNA, the CDR3 is TGTGCCAGCAGACCACAGGATAGTTCTAATCAGCCCCAGCATTTT. Translated, it gives CASRPQDSSNQPQHF.

As DNA, the CDR3 is TGTGCCAGCAGCCAGGGCAGGAGTCAGCCCCAGCATTTT. Its translation is CASSQGRSQPQHF. The chain carries TRBV3-1 and TRBJ1-5; D is unclear. CDR3 size: 13 residues. Trimming cost V 3 bases and J 6 bases, with 9 bases left between them. Germline assignment: CDR1 LGHDT and CDR2 YNNKEL (reference sequence).